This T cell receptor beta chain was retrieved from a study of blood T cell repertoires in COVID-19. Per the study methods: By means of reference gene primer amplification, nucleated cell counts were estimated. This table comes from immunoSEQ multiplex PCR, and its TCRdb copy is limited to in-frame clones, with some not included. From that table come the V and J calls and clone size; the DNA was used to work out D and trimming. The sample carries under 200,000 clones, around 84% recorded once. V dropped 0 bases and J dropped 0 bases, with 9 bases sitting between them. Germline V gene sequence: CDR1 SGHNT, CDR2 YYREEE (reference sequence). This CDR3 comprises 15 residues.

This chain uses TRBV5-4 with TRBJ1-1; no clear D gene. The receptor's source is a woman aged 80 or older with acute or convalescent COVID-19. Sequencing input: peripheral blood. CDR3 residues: CASSLDMQMNTEAFF. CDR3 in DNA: TGTGCCAGCAGCTTGGATATGCAGATGAACACTGAAGCTTTCTTT. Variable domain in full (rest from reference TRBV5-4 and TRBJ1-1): ETGVTQSPTHLIKTRGQQVTLRCSSQSGHNTVSWYQQALGQGPQFIFQYYREEENGRGNFPPRFSGLQFPNYSSELNVNALELDDSALYLCASSLDMQMNTEAFFGQGTRLTVV.